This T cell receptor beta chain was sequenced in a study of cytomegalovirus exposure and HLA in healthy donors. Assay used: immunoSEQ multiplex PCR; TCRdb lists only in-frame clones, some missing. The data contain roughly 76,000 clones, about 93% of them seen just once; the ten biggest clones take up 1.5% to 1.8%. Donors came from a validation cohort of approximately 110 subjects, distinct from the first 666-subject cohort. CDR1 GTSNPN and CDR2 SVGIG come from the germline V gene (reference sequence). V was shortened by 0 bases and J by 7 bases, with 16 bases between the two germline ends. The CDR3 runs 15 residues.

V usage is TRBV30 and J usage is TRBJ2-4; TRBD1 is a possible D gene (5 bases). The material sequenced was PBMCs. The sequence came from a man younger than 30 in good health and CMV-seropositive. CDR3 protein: CAWSVHSSGINIQYF. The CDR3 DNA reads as TGTGCCTGGAGTGTACATTCGTCAGGGATCAACATTCAGTACTTC.